In this sample, the clone carrying this T cell receptor (beta chain) turned up a few times. Its antigen is not known. The data derive from a study of response to subunit inactivated influenza vaccine. Germline CDR1 and CDR2: SGHRS and YFSETQ. The CDR3 length is 16 residues. Trimming removed 1 base at V and 2 bases at J, with 13 bases between. TCRdb re-analysed the RT-PCR reads in MiXCR, keeping a single row per CDR3 protein. Counted here are some 520,000 distinct CDR3 sequences, 15% to 20% occurring once; the ten biggest clones make up approximately 3%. Study results and caveats: There was a suggestion from the authors that each seasonal influenza vaccination recruits few new T cells.

The source is a man aged 45 to 70 who received an inactivated influenza vaccine. The V call is TRBV5-1, the J call TRBJ2-1, with D tentatively TRBD2 (5 bases). Material: CD4+ T cells sorted from PBMCs, obtained around 2 years after vaccination. The CDR3 region is CASSLTASGTYNEQFF. The CDR3 DNA reads TGCGCCAGCAGCTTGACCGCGAGCGGAACCTACAATGAGCAGTTCTTC.